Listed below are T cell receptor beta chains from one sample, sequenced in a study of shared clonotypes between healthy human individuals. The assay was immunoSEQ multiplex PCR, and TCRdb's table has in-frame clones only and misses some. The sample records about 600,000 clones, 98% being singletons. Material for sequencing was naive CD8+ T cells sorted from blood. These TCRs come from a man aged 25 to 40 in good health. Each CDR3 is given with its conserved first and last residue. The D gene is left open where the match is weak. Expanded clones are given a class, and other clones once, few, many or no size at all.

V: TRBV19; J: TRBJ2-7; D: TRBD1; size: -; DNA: TGTGCCAGTAGTATTTCATCAGGGGGCTCCTACGAGCAGTACTTC; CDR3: CASSISSGGSYEQYF
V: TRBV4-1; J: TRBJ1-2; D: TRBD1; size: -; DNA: TGCGCCAGCAGCCAAGATCAACAGGGGGCGATAGGCTACACCTTC; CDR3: CASSQDQQGAIGYTF
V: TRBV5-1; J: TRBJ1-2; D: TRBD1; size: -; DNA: TGCGCCAGCAGCTTGAGGGGACAGGGGGACTTCTATGGCTACACCTTC; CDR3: CASSLRGQGDFYGYTF
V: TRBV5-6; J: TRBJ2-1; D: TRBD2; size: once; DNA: TGTGCCAGCAGCTGGCGGACTAGCGGACTATACAATGAGCAGTTCTTC; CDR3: CASSWRTSGLYNEQFF
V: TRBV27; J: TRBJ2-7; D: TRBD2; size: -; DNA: TGTGCCAGCAGTAACCTACTAACGGGAGCGGGAGATGGCGAGCAGTACTTC; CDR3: CASSNLLTGAGDGEQYF
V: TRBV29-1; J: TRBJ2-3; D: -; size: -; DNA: TGCAGCGTTGAAGATCCTGGGGATACGCAGTATTTT; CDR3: CSVEDPGDTQYF
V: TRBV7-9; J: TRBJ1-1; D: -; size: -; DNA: TGTGCCAGCAGCCCCGTATTGGGGGCAAACACTGAAGCTTTCTTT; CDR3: CASSPVLGANTEAFF
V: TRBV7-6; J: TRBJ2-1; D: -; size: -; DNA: TGTGCCAGCAGCCCCGTCGTAGTGGAACAACATGAGCAGTTCTTC; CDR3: CASSPVVVEQHEQFF
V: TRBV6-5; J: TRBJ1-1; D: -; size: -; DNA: TGTGCCAGCAGTTACGGCCAGGGTGACCGAGGCACTGAAGCTTTCTTT; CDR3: CASSYGQGDRGTEAFF
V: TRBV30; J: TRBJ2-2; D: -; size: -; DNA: TGTGCCTGGAGTATGACCGGGGAGCTGTTTTTT; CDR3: CAWSMTGELFF
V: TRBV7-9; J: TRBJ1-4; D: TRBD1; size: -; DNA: TGTGCCAGCAGCAGAGCGTCAGGGGGCGCCGATAATGAAAAACTGTTTTTT; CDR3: CASSRASGGADNEKLFF
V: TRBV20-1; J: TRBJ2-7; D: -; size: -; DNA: TGCAGTGCTCGCTGGGACTTCGAGCAGTACTTC; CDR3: CSARWDFEQYF
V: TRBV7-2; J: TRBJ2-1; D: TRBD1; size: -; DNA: TGTGCCAGCAGCTTAGGTGGGACAGGATACAATGAGCAGTTCTTC; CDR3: CASSLGGTGYNEQFF
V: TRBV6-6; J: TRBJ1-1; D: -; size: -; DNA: TGTGCCAGCAGTTACTCAGCAGGGGCCCTGAACACTGAAGCTTTCTTT; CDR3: CASSYSAGALNTEAFF
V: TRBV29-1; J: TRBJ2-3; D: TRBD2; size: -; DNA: TGCAGCGTTCGTCGGACTAGCGGGAGTGGCACAGATACGCAGTATTTT; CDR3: CSVRRTSGSGTDTQYF
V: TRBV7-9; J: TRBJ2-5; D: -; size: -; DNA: TGTGCCAGCAGCGCCAGGGGTGAGGAGACCCAGTACTTC; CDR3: CASSARGEETQYF
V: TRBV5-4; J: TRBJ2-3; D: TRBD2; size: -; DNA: TGTGCCAGCAGCTTGGAGCGGGACCGCACAGATACGCAGTATTTT; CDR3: CASSLERDRTDTQYF
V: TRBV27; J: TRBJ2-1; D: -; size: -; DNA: TGTGCCAGCAGCCCTCACTCGGACCTCATTGACAATGAGCAGTTCTTC; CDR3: CASSPHSDLIDNEQFF
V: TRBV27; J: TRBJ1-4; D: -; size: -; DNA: TGTGCCAGCAGTTTAAGGTCCGCAGGGGAAAAACTGTTTTTT; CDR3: CASSLRSAGEKLFF
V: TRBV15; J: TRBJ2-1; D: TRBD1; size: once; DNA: TGTGCCACCAGCAGAGACGGGACAGGGGGCAATGAGCAGTTCTTC; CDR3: CATSRDGTGGNEQFF
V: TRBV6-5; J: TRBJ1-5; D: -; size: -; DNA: TGTGCCAGCAGTCCCCGACAGGGCAATCAGCCCCAGCATTTT; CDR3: CASSPRQGNQPQHF
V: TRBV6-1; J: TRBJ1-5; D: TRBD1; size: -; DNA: TGTGCCAGCAGAGAGTACAGGAGGGGGCATTTGGCCCAGCATTTT; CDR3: CASREYRRGHLAQHF
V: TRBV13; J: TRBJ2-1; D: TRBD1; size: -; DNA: TGTGCCAGCAGCGAATCCGGGACAGGGGATGAGCAGTTCTTC; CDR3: CASSESGTGDEQFF
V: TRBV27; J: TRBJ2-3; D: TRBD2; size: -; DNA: TGTGCCAGCAGTTTAGGCGGGAGAAGGACAGATACGCAGTATTTT; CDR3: CASSLGGRRTDTQYF
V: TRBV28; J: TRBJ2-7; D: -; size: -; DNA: TGTGCCAGCAGTTTTTCTGCAGGGGAGGTCAACGAGCAGTACTTC; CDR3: CASSFSAGEVNEQYF
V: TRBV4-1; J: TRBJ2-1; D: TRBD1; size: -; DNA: TGCGCCAGCAGCCAAGAAGAGACAGGGGATTCCTACAATGAGCAGTTCTTC; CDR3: CASSQEETGDSYNEQFF
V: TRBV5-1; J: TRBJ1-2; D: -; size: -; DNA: TGCGCCAGCAGCTTCGACACCTCACATTATGGCTACACCTTC; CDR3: CASSFDTSHYGYTF
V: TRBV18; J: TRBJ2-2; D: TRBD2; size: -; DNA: TGTGCCAGCTCACCACTTGCGGGAGAGCACACCGGGGAGCTGTTTTTT; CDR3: CASSPLAGEHTGELFF
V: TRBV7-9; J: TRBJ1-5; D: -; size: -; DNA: TGTGCCAGCAGCTTAGAAGGAGGTCACAATCAGCCCCAGCATTTT; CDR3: CASSLEGGHNQPQHF
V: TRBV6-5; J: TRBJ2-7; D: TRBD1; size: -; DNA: TGTGCCAGCAGTCGACAGGGGCCGGGCTACGAGCAGTACTTC; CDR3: CASSRQGPGYEQYF
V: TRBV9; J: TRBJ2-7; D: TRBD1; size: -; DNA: TGTGCCAGCAGCGAAAGACAGGGTCCGTTGTTCGACGAGCAGTACTTC; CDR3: CASSERQGPLFDEQYF
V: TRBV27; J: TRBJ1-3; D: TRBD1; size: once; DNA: TGTGCCAGCAGTTGGTCAGGGGGCACTGGAAACACCATATATTTT; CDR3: CASSWSGGTGNTIYF
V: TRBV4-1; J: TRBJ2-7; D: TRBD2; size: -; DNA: TGCGCCAGCAGCCAAGCAACTAGCGGGATGGTGTACGAGCAGTACTTC; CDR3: CASSQATSGMVYEQYF
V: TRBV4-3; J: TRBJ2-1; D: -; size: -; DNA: TGCGCCAGCAGAGTGGATTCAAGCTCCTACAATGAGCAGTTCTTC; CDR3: CASRVDSSSYNEQFF
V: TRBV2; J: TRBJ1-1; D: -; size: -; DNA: TGTGCCAGCAGAACCGAGGGGGGGAACACTGAAGCTTTCTTT; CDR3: CASRTEGGNTEAFF
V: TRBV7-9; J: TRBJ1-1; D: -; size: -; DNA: TGTGCCAGCAGGGATAACACTGAAGCTTTCTTT; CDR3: CASRDNTEAFF
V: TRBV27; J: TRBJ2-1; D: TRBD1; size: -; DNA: TGTGCCAGCAGCCACCGGACAGGTGCCAATGAGCAGTTCTTC; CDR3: CASSHRTGANEQFF
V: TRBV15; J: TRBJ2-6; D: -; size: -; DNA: TGTGCCACCAGCAGACTCGGGACTGGGGCCAACGTCCTGACTTTC; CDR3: CATSRLGTGANVLTF
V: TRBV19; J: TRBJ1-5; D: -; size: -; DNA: TGTGCCAGTAGTATTACGTATTATAGCAATCAGCCCCAGCATTTT; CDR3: CASSITYYSNQPQHF
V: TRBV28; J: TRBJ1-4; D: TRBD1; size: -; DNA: TGTGCCAGCAGTAGCCAGATTCTGGACAGGGAGGGTGAAAAACTGTTTTTT; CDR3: CASSSQILDREGEKLFF
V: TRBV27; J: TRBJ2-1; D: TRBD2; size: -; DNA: TGTGCCAGCAGTTTATCTGTAGCGGGAAACGTTTTCTTC; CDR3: CASSLSVAGNVFF
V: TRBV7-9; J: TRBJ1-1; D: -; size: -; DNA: TGTGCCAGCGGGCGCCCCGATTTCACTGAAGCTTTCTTT; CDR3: CASGRPDFTEAFF
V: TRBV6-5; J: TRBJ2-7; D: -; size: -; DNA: TGTGCCAGCAGTTACACCGGCAAGGTCTACGAGCAGTACTTC; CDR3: CASSYTGKVYEQYF
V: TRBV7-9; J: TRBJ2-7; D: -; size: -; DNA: TGTGCCAGCAGCTTAATACTCGAGGGCTCCTACGAGCAGTACTTC; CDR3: CASSLILEGSYEQYF
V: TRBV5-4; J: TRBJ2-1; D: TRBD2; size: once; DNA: TGTGCCAGCAGCACCGGATCTAGCGGGAAAGACAATGAGCAGTTCTTC; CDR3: CASSTGSSGKDNEQFF
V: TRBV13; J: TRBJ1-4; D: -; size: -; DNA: TGTGCCAGCAGCTTATTGCAGGAGAATAATGAAAAACTGTTTTTT; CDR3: CASSLLQENNEKLFF
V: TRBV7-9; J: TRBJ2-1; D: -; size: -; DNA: TGTGCCAGCAGCCAGGAGCGGGCAGGCAATGAGCAGTTCTTC; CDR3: CASSQERAGNEQFF
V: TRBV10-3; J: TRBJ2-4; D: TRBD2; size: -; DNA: TGTGCCATCAGGGAAACCCCCGTACATTCTAGCGGGAGGGAGGGGGAGGCCAAAAACATTCAGTACTTC; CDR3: CAIRETPVHSSGREGEAKNIQYF
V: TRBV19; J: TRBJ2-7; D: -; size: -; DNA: TGTGCCAGTAGTACCTCCGACTTAATCTACGAGCAGTACTTC; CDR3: CASSTSDLIYEQYF
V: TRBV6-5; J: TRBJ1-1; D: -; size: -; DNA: TGTGCCAGCAGTCTCCGGTCTCGCGCTGAAGCTTTCTTT; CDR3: CASSLRSRAEAFF
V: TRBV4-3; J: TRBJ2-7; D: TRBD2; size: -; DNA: TGCGCCAGCAGCCAAGATCATACTAGCGGGAGGGGCGCCTACGAGCAGTACTTC; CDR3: CASSQDHTSGRGAYEQYF
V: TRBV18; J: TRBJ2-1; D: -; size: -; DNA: TGTGCCAGCTCACGCGGGGTAGCGGCTACTTACAATGAGCAGTTCTTC; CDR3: CASSRGVAATYNEQFF
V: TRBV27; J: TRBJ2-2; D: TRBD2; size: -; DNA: TGTGCCAGCAGTAGGGCACCGGGACTAGCGGTGGACGGGGAGCTGTTTTTT; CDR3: CASSRAPGLAVDGELFF